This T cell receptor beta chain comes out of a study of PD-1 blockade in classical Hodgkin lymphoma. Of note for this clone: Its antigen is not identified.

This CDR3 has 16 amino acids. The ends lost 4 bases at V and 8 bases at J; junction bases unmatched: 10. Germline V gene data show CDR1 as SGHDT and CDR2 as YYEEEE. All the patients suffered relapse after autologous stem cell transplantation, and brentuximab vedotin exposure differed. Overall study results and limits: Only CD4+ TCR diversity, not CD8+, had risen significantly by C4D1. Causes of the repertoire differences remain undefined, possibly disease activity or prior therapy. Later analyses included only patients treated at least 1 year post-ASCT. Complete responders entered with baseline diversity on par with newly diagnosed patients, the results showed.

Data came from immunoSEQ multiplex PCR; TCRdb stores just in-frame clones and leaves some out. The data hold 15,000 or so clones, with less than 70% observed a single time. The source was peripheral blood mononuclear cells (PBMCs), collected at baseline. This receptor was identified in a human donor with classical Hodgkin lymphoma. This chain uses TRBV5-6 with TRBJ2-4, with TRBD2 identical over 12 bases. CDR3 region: CASSTTGTSGRDIQYF. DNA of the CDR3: TGTGCCAGCAGCACAACCGGGACTAGCGGGCGGGACATTCAGTACTTC.